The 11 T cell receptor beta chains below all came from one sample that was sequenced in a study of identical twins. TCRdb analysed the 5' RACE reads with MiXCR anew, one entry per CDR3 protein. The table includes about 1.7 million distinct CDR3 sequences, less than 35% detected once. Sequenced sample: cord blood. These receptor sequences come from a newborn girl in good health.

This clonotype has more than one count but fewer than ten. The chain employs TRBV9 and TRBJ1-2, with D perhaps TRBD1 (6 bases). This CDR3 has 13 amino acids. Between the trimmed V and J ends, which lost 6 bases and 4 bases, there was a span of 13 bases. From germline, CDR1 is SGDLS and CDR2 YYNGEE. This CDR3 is CASTLVQGYGYTF. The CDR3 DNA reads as TGTGCCAGCACATTAGTACAGGGCTATGGCTACACCTTC.

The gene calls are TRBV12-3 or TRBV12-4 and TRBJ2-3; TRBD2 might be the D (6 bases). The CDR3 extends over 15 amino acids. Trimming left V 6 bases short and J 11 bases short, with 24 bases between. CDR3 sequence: CASSRGSPSADVQYF. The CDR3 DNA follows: TGTGCCAGCAGCCGAGGGTCACCTAGCGCAGATGTGCAGTATTTT.

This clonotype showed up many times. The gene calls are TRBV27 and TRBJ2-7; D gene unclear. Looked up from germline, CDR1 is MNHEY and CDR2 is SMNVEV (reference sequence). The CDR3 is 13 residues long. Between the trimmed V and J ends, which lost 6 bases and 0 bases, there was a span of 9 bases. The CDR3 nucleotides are TGTGCCAGCAGCTTAAGCCACTCCTACGAGCAGTACTTC. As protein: CASSLSHSYEQYF.

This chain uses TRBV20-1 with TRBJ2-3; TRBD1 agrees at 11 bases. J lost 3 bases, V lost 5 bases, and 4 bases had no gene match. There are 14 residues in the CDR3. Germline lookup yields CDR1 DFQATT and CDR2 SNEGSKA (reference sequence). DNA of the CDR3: TGCAGTGCTCTGGACAGGGGGCTAACAGATACGCAGTATTTT. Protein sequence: CSALDRGLTDTQYF.

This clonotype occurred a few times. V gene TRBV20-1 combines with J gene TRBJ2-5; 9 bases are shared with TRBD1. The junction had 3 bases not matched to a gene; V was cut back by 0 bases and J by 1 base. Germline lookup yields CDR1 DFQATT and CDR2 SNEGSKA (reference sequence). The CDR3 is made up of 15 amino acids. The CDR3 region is CSARDGDRAQETQYF. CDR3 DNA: TGCAGTGCTAGAGATGGGGACAGGGCCCAAGAGACCCAGTACTTC.

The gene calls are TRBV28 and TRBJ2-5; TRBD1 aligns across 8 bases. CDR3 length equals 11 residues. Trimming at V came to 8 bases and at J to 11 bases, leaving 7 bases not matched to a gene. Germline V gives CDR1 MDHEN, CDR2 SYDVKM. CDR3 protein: CASADREEQYF. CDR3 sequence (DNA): TGTGCCAGCGCGGACAGGGAGGAGCAGTACTTC.

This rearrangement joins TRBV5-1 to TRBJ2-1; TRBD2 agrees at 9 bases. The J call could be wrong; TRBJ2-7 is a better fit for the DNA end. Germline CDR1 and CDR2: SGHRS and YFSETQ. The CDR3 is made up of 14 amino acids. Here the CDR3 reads CASSFLGTSNEQYF. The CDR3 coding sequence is TGCGCCAGCAGCTTCCTAGGGACTAGCAATGAGCAGTACTTC.

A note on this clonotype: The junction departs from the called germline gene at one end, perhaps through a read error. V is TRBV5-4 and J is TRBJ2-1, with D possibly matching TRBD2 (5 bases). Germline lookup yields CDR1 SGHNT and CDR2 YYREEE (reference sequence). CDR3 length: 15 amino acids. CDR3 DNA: TGTGCCAGCAGCTTCTTTACGGCGACCTACAATGAGCGGTACTTC. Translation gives CASSFFTATYNERYF.

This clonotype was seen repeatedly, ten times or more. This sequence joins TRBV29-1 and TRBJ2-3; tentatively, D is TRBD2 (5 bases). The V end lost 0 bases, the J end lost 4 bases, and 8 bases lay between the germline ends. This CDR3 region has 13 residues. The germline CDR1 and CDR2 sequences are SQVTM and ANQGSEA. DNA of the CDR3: TGCAGCGTTGAAGATACGGAGGCAGATACGCAGTATTTT. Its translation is CSVEDTEADTQYF.

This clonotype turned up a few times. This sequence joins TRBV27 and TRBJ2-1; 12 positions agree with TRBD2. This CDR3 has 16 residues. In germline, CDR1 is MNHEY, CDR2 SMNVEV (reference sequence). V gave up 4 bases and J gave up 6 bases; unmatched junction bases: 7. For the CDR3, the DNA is TGTGCCAGCAGTTCCTTAACTAGCGGGAGGCTCAATGAGCAGTTCTTC. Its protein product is CASSSLTSGRLNEQFF.

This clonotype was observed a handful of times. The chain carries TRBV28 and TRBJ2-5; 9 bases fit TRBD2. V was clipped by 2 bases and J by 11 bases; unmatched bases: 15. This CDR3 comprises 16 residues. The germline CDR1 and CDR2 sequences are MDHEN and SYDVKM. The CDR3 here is CASSLPGGSGSYEQYF. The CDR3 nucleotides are TGTGCCAGCAGTTTACCTGGTGGTAGCGGGAGCTATGAGCAGTACTTC. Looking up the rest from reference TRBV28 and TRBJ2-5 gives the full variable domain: DVKVTQSSRYLVKRTGEKVFLECVQDMDHENMFWYRQDPGLGLRLIYFSYDVKMKEKGDIPEGYSVSREKKERFSLILESASTNQTSMYLCASSLPGGSGSYEQYFGPGTRLLVL.